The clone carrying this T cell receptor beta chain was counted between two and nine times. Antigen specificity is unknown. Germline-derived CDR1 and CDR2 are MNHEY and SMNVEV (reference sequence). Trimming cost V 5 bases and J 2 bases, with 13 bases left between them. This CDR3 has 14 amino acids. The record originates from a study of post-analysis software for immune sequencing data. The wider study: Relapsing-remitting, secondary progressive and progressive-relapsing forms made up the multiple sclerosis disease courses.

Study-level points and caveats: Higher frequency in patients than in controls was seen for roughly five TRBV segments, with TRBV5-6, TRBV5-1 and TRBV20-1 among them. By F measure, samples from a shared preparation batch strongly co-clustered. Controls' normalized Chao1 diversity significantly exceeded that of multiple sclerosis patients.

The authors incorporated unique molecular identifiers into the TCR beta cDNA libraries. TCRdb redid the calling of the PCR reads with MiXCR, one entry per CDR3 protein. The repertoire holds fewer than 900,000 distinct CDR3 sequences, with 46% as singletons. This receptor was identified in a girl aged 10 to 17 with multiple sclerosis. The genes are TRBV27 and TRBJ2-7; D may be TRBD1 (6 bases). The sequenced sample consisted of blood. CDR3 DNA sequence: TGTGCCAGCAGTCGGGCAGGGGCAACCTACGAGCAGTACTTC. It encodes CASSRAGATYEQYF.